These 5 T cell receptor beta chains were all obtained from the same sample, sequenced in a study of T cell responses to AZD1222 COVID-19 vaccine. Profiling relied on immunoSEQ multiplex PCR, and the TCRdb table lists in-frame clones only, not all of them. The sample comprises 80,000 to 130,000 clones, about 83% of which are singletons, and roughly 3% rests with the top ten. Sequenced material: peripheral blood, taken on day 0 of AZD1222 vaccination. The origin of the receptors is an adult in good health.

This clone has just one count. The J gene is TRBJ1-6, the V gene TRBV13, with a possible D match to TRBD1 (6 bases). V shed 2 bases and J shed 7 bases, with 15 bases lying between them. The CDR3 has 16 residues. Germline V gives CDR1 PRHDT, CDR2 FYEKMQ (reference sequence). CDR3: CASSLSSGQRNSPLHF. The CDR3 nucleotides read TGTGCCAGCAGCTTATCTTCAGGACAGCGAAATTCACCCCTCCACTTT.

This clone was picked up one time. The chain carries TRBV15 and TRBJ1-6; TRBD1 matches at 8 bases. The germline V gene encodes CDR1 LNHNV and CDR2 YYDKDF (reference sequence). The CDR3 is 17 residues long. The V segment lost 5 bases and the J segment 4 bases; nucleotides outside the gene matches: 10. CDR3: CATSGQGDRFYNSPLHF. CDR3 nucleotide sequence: TGTGCCACCAGCGGACAGGGAGATCGCTTTTATAATTCACCCCTCCACTTT.

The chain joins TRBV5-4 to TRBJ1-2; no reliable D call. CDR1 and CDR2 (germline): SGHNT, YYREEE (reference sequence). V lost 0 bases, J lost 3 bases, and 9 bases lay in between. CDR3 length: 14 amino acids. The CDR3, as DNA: TGTGCCAGCAGCTTGGCCCCCTTGGACTATGGCTACACCTTC. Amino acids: CASSLAPLDYGYTF.

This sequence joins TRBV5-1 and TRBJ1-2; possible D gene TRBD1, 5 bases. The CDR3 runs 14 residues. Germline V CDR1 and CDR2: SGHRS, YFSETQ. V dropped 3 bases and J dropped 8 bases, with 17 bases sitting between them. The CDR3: CASSSYNQGTGYTF. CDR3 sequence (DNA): TGCGCCAGCAGCTCCTACAATCAGGGTACGGGCTACACCTTC.

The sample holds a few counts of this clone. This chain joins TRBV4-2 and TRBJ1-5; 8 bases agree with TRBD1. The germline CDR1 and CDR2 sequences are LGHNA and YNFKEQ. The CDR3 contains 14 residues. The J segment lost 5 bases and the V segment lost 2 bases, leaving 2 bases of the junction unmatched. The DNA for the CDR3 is TGTGCCAGCAGCCAAACAGGGGGGGATCAGCCCCAGCATTTT. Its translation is CASSQTGGDQPQHF.